The 6 T cell receptor beta chains below all came from one sample that was sequenced in a study of persistence of HIV-infected CD4 T cells. The libraries were made with immunoSEQ version 4 in survey mode. Clones were read by immunoSEQ multiplex PCR, and TCRdb kept only the in-frame ones, dropping some. The repertoire holds about 45,000 clones, with just under 90% as singletons. Cells were stimulated nonspecifically with anti-CD3/anti-CD28 magnetic beads. Sorting of responding CD4+ T cells relied on upregulated CD40 ligand together with CD69. These receptors lack a known antigen. This material consisted of CD4+ T cells sorted from PBMCs after roughly 18-hour stimulation, taken from a patient who received antiretroviral therapy. These receptors were collected from an adult woman with HIV who was CMV-seropositive.

The chain has TRBV12-3 or TRBV12-4 and TRBJ1-2; 8 bases align to TRBD1. Trimming cost V 10 bases and J 8 bases; bases outside gene matches: 12. This CDR3 is 13 amino acids long. The CDR3 here is CAILQGAAGGYTF. The CDR3 region has the DNA TGTGCCATACTTCAGGGGGCTGCGGGAGGCTACACCTTC.

V is TRBV7-2 and J is TRBJ1-2; D gene ambiguous. V was clipped by 1 base and J by 8 bases, with 11 bases between them. Germline assignment: CDR1 SGHTA and CDR2 FQGNSA. The CDR3 loop spans 13 amino acids. The CDR3 DNA reads TGTGCCAGCAGCTTAGATCTTCGGGGAGGCTACACCTTC. Its translation is CASSLDLRGGYTF.

The chain combines TRBV27 with TRBJ2-6; D possibly uses TRBD1 or TRBD2 (6 bases each). The CDR3 runs 15 residues. V was cut by 7 bases and J by 2 bases, with 12 bases left in between. The germline CDR1 and CDR2 sequences are MNHEY and SMNVEV (reference sequence). The CDR3 loop is CASMFGGAGANVLTF. CDR3 DNA: TGTGCCAGCATGTTCGGGGGCGCTGGGGCCAACGTCCTGACTTTC.

The V call is TRBV2, the J call TRBJ1-4; D gene uncertain. The CDR3 runs to 13 residues. V was cut by 8 bases and J by 3 bases, with 10 bases left in between. Germline V CDR1 and CDR2: SNHLY, FYNNEI. CDR3 loop: CASSTNPNEKLFF. CDR3 DNA: TGTGCCAGCTCGACGAATCCTAATGAAAAACTGTTTTTT.

The rearrangement joins TRBV3-1 (or the pseudogene TRBV3-2) to TRBJ1-5, with TRBD1 identical over 9 bases. The V gene end was trimmed by 1 base and the J gene end by 5 bases; junction bases not matched to a gene: 9. CDR1 LGHDT and CDR2 YNNKEL come from the germline V gene (reference sequence). The CDR3 runs 17 residues. Here the CDR3 reads CASSQGGQGQGDQPQHF. In DNA, the CDR3 is TGTGCCAGCAGCCAAGGGGGACAGGGTCAAGGTGATCAGCCCCAGCATTTT.

The chain joins TRBV24-1 to TRBJ1-4; D is unresolved. From germline, CDR1 is KGHDR and CDR2 SFDVKD. This CDR3 contains 17 residues. The V gene lost 3 bases and the J gene lost 7 bases, with 20 bases spanning the gap. The CDR3 region is CATSDPTAKVESEKLFF. The CDR3, as DNA: TGTGCCACCAGTGATCCTACCGCAAAGGTGGAGAGTGAAAAACTGTTTTTT.